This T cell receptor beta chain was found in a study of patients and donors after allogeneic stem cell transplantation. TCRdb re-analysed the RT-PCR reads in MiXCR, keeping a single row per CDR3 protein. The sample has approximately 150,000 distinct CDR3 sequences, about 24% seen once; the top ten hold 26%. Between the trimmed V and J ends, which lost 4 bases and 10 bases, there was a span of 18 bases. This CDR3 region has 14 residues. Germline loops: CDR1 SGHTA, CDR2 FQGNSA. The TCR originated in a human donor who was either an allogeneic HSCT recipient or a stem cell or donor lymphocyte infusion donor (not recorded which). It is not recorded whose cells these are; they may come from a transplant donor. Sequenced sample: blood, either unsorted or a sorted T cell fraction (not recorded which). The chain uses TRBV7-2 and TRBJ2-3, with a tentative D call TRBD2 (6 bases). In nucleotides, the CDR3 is TGTGCCAGCAGCTACGGGTCCCTCGGGAGTGCGCAGTATTTT. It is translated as CASSYGSLGSAQYF.